This TCR beta chain is drawn from a study of blood T cell repertoires in COVID-19. Overall study: The study drew acute and convalescent COVID-19 samples from the United States, Italy and Spain. Nucleic acid was either cDNA or gDNA, and it came from T cells, B-cell-depleted T cells, or PBMCs.

The authors' processing: For nucleated cells, counts were estimated from reference gene primer amplification. Here immunoSEQ multiplex PCR was the method, and the copy in TCRdb shows in-frame clones only, minus some. The V and J calls and clone size come from that table; D and trimming were worked out from the DNA. Among 110,000 to 150,000 clones, just over 85% were seen once, and the ten largest hold 7% to 10%. Germline CDR1 KGHSH, CDR2 LQKENI. Unmatched junction bases numbered 10, after V lost 3 bases and J lost 3 bases. The CDR3 contains 16 residues. This clonotype was obtained from a woman aged 55 to 70 with acute or convalescent COVID-19. Material for sequencing was peripheral blood. J is TRBJ1-1 and V is TRBV18, with 7 bases that match TRBD1. The CDR3 DNA is TGTGCCAGCTCACCGGCCCACAGGGGCCTCGACACTGAAGCTTTCTTT. Residues: CASSPAHRGLDTEAFF. The full variable domain, with the rest looked up from reference TRBV18 and TRBJ1-1, is NAGVMQNPRHLVRRRGQEARLRCSPMKGHSHVYWYRQLPEEGLKFMVYLQKENIIDESGMPKERFSAEFPKEGPSILRIQQVVRGDSAAYFCASSPAHRGLDTEAFFGQGTRLTVV.